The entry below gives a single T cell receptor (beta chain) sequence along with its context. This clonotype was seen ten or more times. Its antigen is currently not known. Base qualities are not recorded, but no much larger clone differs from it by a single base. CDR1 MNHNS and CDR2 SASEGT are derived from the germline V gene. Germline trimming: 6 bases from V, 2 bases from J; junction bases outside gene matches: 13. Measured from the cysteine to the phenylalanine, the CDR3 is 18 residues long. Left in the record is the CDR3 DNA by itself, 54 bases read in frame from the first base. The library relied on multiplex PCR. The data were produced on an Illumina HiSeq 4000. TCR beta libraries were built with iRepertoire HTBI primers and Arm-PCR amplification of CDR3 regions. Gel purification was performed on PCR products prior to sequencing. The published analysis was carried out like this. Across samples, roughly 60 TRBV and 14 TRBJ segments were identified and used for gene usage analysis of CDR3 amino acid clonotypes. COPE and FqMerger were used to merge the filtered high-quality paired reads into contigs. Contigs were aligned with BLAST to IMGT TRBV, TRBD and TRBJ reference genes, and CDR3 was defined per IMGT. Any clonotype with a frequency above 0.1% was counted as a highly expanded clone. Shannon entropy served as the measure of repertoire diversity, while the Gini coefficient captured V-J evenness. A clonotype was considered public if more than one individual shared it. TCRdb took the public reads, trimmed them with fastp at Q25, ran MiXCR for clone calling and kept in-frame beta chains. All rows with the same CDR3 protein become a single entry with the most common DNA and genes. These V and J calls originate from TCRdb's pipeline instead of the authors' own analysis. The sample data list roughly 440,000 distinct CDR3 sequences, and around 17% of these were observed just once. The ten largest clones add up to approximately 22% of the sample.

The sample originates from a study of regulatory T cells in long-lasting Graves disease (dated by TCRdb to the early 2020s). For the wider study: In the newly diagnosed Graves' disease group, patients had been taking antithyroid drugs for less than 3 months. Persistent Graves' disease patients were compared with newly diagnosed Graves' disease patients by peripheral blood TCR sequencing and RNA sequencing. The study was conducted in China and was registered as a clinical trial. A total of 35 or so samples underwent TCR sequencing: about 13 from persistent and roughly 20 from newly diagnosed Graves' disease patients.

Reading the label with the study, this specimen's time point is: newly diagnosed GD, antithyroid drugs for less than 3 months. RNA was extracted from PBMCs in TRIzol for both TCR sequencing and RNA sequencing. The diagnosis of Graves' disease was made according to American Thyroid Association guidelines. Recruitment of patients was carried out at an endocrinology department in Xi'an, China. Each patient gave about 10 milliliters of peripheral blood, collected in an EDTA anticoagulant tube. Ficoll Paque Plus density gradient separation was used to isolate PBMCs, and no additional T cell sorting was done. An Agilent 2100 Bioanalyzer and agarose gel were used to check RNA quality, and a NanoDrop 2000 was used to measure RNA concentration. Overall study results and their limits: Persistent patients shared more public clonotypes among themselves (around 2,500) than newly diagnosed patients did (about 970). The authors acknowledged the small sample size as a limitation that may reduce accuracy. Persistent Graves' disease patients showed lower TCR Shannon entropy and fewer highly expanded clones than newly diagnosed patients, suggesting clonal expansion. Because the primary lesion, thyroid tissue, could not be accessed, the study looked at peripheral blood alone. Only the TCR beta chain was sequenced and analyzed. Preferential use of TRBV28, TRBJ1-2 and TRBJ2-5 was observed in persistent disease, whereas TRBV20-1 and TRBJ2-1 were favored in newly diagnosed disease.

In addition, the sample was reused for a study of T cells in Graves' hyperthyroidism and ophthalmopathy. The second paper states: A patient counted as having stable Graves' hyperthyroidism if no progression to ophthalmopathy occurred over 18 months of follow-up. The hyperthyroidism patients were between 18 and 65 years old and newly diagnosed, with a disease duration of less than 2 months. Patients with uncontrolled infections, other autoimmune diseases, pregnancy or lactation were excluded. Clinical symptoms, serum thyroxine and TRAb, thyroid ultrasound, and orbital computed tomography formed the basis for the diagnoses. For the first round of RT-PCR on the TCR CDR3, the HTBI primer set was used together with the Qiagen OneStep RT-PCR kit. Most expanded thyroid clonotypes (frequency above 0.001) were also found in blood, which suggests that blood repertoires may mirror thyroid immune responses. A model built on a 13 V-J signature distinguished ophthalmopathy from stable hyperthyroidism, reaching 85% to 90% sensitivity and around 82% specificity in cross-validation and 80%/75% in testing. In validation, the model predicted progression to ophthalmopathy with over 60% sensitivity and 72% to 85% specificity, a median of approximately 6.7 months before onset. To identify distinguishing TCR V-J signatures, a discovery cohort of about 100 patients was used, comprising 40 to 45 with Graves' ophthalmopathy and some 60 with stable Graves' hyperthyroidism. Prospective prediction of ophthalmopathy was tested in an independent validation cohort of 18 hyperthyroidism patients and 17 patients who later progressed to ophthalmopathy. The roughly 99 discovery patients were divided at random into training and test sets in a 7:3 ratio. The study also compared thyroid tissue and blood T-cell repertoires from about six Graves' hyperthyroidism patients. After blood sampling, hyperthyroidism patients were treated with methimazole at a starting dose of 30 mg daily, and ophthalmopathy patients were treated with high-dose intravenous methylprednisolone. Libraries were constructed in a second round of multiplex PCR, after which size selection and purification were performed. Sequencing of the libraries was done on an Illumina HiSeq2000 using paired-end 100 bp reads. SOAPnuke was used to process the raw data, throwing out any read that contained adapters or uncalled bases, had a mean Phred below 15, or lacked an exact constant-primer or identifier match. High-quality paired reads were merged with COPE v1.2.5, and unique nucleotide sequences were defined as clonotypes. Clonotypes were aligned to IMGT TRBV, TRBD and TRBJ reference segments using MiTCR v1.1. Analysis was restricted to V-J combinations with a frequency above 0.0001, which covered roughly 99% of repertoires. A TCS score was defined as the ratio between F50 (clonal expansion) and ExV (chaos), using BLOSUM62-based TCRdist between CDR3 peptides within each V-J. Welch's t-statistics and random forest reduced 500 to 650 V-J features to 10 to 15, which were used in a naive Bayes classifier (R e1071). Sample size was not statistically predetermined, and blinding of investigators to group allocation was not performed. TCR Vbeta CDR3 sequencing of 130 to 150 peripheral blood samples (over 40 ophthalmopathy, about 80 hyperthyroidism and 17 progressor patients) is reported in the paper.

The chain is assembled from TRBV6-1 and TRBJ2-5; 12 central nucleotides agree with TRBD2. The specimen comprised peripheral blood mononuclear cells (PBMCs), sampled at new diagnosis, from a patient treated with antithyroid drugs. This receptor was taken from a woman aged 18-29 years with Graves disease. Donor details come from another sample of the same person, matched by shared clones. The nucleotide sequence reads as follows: TGTGCCAGCAGCCCTATGGTACTAGCGGGAGGCCGTCAAGAGACCCAGTACTTC. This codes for CASSPMVLAGGRQETQYF.